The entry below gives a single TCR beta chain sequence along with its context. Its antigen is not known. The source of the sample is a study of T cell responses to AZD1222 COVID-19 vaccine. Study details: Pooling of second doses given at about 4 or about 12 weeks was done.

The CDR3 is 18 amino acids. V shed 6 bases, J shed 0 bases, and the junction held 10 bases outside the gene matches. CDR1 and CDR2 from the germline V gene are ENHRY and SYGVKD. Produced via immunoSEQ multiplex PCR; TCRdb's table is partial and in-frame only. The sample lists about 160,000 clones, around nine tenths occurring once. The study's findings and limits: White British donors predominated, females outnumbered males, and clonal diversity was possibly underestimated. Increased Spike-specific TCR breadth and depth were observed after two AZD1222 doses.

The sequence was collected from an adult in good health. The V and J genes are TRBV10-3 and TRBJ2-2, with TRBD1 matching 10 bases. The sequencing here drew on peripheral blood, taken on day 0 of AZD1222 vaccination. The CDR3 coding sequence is TGTGCCATCAGACCCACAAGACAGGGGGCCTCGAACACCGGGGAGCTGTTTTTT. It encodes CAIRPTRQGASNTGELFF.